This entry features one T cell receptor (beta chain) sequence. Its antigen is currently unknown. The CDR3 has 13 residues. The V gene lost 1 base and the J gene lost 5 bases, with 6 bases spanning the gap. Per germline, CDR1 LNHDA and CDR2 SQIVND (reference sequence). The record originates from a study of T cells after yellow fever vaccination. General study points: The secondary T-cell response peaked on day 5, not day 15, but was weaker. Boosting was followed by the reappearance of most primary-vaccination clones (around 95% CD4, about 90% CD8).

Each CDR3 protein gets one entry after TCRdb re-called the 5' RACE reads with MiXCR. The data show under 200,000 distinct CDR3 sequences, approximately 11% seen once. This clonotype originated in a man younger than 35 who received the YFV17D yellow fever vaccine. Here the sequenced sample was CD8+ T cells sorted from PBMCs, taken 15 days after the yellow fever booster vaccination. The chain couples TRBV19 to TRBJ2-1, with D perhaps assigned TRBD1 or TRBD2 (5 bases each). CDR3 residues: CASSIVGDNEQFF. CDR3 nucleotides: TGTGCCAGTAGTATAGTGGGGGACAATGAGCAGTTCTTC.